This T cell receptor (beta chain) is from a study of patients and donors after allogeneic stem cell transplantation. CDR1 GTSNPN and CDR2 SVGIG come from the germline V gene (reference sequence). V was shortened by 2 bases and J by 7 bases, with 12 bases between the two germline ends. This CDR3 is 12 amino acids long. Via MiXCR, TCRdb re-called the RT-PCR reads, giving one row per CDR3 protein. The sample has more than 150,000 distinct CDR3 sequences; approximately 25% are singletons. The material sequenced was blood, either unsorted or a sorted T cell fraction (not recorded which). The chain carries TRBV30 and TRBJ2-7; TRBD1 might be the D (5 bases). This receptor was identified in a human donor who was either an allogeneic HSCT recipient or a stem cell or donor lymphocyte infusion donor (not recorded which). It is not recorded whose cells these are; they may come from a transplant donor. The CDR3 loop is CAWSPRQSEQYF. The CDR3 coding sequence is TGTGCCTGGAGTCCGCGACAGTCGGAGCAGTACTTC.